This TCR beta chain is drawn from a study of molecular identifiers for immune sequencing clone quantification. Study-wide background: Four of five splits of RNA from 20,000 or 100,000 naive CD8 cells were sequenced in replicates.

With listed TCR primers and previously described methods, bulk TCR libraries were prepared. One entry per CDR3 protein, called by TCRdb with MiXCR from the PCR reads. The table records some 580,000 distinct CDR3 sequences, 25% of them present only once. As CD8+CD4-CCR7+CD45RA+ cells, naive CD8 T cells were sorted. Germline values: CDR1 SEHNR, CDR2 FQNEAQ (reference sequence). The CDR3 sequence is 15 residues long. With 8 bases removed from V and 3 bases from J, the gap between germline ends came to 19 bases. V is TRBV7-9 and J is TRBJ1-1, with D unresolved. The TCR sequence derives from a human donor in good health. Some libraries in this study had Jurkat cell RNA spiked in. Sequencing used naive CD8+ T cells from blood, with Jurkat cell RNA spiked in. Regarding subset: FACS-sorted CD8+CD4-CCR7+CD45RA+ naive T cells. CDR3 amino acids: CASRYGSGQDTEAFF. The CDR3 nucleotides read TGTGCCAGCCGGTACGGGTCGGGCCAGGACACTGAAGCTTTCTTT.